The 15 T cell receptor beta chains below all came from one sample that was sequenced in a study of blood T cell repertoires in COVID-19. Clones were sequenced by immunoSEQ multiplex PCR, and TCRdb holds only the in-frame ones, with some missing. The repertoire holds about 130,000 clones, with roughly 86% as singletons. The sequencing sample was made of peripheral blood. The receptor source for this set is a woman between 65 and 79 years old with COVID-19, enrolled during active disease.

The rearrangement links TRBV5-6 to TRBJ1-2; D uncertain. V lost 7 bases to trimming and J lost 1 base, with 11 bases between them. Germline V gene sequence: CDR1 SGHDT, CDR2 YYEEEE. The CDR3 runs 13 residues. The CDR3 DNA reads TGTGCCAGCGCCTCCTACGGTAACTATGGCTACACCTTC. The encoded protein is CASASYGNYGYTF.

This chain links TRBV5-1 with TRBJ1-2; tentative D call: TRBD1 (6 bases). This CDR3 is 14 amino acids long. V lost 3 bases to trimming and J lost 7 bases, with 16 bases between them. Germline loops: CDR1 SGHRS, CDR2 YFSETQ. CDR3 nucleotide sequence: TGCGCCAGCAGCTGGGACACTGGCGGTGGTGGCTACACCTTC. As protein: CASSWDTGGGGYTF. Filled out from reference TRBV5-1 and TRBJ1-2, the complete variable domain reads KAGVTQTPRYLIKTRGQQVTLSCSPISGHRSVSWYQQTPGQGLQFLFEYFSETQRNKGNFPGRFSGRQFSNSRSEMNVSTLELGDSALYLCASSWDTGGGGYTFGSGTRLTVV.

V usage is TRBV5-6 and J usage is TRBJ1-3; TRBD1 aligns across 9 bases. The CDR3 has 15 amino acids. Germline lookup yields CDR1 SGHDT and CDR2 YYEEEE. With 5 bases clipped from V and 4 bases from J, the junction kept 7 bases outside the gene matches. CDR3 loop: CASSPGQGPGNTIYF. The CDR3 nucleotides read TGTGCCAGCAGTCCGGGACAGGGTCCCGGAAACACCATATATTTT. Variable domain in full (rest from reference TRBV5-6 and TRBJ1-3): DAGVTQSPTHLIKTRGQQVTLRCSPKSGHDTVSWYQQALGQGPQFIFQYYEEEERQRGNFPDRFSGHQFPNYSSELNVNALLLGDSALYLCASSPGQGPGNTIYFGEGSWLTVV.

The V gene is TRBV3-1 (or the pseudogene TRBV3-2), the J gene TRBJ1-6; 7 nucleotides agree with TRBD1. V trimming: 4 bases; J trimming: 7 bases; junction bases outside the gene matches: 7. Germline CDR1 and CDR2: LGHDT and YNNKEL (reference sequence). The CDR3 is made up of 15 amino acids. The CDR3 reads CASSPGQRINSPLHF. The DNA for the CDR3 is TGTGCCAGCAGCCCGGGACAGAGGATAAATTCACCCCTCCACTTT.

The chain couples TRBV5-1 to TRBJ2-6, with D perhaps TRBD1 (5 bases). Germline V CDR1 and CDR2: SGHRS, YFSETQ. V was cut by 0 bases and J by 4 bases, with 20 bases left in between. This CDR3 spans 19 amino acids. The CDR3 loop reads CASSLAAETDNPGANVLTF. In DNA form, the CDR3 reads TGCGCCAGCAGCTTGGCCGCAGAGACAGACAATCCGGGGGCCAACGTCCTGACTTTC.

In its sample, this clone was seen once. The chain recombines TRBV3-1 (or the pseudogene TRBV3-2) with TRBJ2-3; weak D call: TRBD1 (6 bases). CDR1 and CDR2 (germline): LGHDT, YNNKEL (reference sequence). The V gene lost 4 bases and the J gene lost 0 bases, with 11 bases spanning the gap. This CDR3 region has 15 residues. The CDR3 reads CASSLGTKSTDTQYF. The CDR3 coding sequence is TGTGCCAGCAGCCTGGGGACAAAAAGCACAGATACGCAGTATTTT.

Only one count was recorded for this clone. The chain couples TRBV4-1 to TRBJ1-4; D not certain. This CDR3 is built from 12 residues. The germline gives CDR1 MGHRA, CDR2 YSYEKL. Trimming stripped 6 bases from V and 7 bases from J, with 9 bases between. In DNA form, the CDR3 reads TGCGCCAGCAGTCTACGGGGTGAAAAACTGTTTTTT. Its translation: CASSLRGEKLFF.

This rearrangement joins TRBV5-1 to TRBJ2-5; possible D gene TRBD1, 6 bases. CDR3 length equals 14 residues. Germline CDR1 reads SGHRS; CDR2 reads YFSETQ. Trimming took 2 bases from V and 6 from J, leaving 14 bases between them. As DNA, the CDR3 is TGCGCCAGCAGCTTAAGGACGGACAGCAAGACCCAGTACTTC. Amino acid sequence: CASSLRTDSKTQYF.

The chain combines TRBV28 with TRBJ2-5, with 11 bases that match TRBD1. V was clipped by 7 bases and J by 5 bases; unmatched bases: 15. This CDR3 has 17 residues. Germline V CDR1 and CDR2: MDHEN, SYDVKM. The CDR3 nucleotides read TGTGCCAGCAATTTGCCGGGCCTGGGACAGGGGGGGGAGACCCAGTACTTC. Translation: CASNLPGLGQGGETQYF.

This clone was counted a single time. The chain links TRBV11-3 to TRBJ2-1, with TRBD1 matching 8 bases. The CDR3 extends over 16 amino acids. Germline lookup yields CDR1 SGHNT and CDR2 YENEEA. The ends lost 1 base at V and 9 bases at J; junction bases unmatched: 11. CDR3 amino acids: CASSLGTGSGSGEQFF. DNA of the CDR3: TGTGCCAGCAGCTTAGGGACAGGGTCGGGTTCTGGTGAGCAGTTCTTC.

CDR3 amino acids: CASSLSSYEQYF. CDR3 DNA sequence: TGTGCCAGCAGCCTTAGCTCCTACGAGCAGTACTTC. This sequence joins TRBV7-8 and TRBJ2-7; the D is unclear. This CDR3 is built from 12 residues. Trimming left V 5 bases short and J 0 bases short, with 5 bases between. Germline V gene sequence: CDR1 SGHVS, CDR2 FQNEAQ.

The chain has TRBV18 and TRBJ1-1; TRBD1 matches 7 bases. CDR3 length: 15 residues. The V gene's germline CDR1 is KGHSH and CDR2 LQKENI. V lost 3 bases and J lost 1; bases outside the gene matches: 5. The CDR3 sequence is CASSPTGVPNTEAFF. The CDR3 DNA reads TGTGCCAGCTCACCTACAGGGGTCCCGAACACTGAAGCTTTCTTT.

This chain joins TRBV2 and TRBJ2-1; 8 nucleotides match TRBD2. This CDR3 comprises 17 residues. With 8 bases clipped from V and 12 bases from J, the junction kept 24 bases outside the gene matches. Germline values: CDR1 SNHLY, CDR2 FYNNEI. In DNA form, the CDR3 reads TGTGCCAGCGGAGGACTAGCCAATTTTCCCACAATGACCGGGCAGTTCTTC. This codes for CASGGLANFPTMTGQFF.

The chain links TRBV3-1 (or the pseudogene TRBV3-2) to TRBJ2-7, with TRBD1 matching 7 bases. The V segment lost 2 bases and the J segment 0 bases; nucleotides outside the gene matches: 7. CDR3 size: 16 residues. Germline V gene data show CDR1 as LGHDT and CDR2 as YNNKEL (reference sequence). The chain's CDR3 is CASSQSDRASSYEQYF. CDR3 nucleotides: TGTGCCAGCAGCCAATCCGACAGGGCCTCCTCCTACGAGCAGTACTTC.

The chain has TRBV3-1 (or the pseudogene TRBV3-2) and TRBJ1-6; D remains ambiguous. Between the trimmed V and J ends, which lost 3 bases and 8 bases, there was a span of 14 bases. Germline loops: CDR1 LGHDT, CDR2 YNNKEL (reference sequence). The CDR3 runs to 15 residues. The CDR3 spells CASSQSDMNDSPLHF. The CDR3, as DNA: TGTGCCAGCAGCCAGTCCGACATGAATGATTCACCCCTCCACTTT.